Described below is a single TCR beta chain sequence and its context. This clone's antigen is unknown. No much larger clone is present one base from it, and per-base qualities are unavailable. Receptor libraries were prepared by the immunoSEQ multiplex PCR assay. The source study handled its data this way. A statistical classification framework was developed to diagnose cytomegalovirus status using the catalog of TCR beta chain sequences. What TCRdb holds here is the immuneACCESS table cut down to in-frame rearrangements. Part of the clones is not present; checked against another copy, under half of the missing clones reflect an unresolved V gene, and the others are unexplained. That table is the source of V, J and clone size, and D and trimming were worked out from the DNA. This sample has 110,000 or so clones in its table, and around 87% of those were observed once. In total, the top ten clones hold about 4% of the sample.

This entry belongs to a study of cytomegalovirus exposure and HLA in healthy donors (dated by TCRdb to 2016 to 2017). Study-level background: A later analysis indicated that the 95 to 150 validation repertoires were generated on the platform also employed for the 650 to 850 repertoires of the first cohort. The aim of the study was to test whether cataloging public T cell receptors could identify signatures of past pathogen exposure. A separate validation cohort of 100 to 150 different subjects was used in addition to the approximately 640-subject first cohort. The study combined high-throughput TCR immunosequencing, statistical association of individual TCRs with disease status, and machine learning to predict cytomegalovirus infection status.

Donors formed part of the validation cohort, which comprised about 130 subjects and was distinct from the first cohort of some 700 subjects. The research as a whole found: A later analysis found that TCRs clustered in the first cohort also tended to co-occur in the 100 to 150 validation repertoires, with approximately 94% of cluster scores above 0. Cytomegalovirus status was reported to be diagnosed by the classifier with high specificity and sensitivity in both the original and validation cohorts. A few of the identified cytomegalovirus-associated TCR beta chains were confirmed in vitro to be specific for cytomegalovirus antigens. A later analysis had no HLA typing for the validation cohort, so co-occurrence there was scored across all 120 or so repertoires. The study listed over 150 TCR beta chains as associated with cytomegalovirus. Most TCR sequences were observed very rarely across donors, whereas some public TCRs were present in many individuals. It was suggested by the authors that the approach could potentially be generalized to other disease states and immunological phenotypes.

The TCR comes from a young woman in good health and CMV-seropositive. The specimen was PBMCs.

In nucleotides, the sequence is TGTGCCAGCAGCGTAGCTGTCGACACTGAAGCTTTCTTT. Translated, it reads CASSVAVDTEAFF. The sequence joins TRBV9 to TRBJ1-1; the D gene assignment is ambiguous. The CDR3 starts with the cysteine, ends with the phenylalanine, and has 13 residues. Of the read, only the CDR3 DNA is kept; its 39 bases are in frame from base 1. Relative to germline, V is 0 bases shorter and J is 3 bases shorter, with 6 bases between their ends. CDR1 and CDR2, per the germline V gene, are SGDLS and YYNGEE.